The source of this T cell receptor beta chain is a study of long-term antiretroviral therapy in people with HIV. Survey-level immunoSEQ v3.0 assays were run. TCRdb's table, derived via immunoSEQ multiplex PCR, lists solely in-frame clones and lacks some. The table shows tens of thousands of clones, with roughly 90% occurring only once. This CDR3 comprises 16 residues. The junction had 1 base not matched to a gene; V was cut back by 0 bases and J by 3 bases. Germline CDR1 reads SGHDT; CDR2 reads YYEEEE. The V call is TRBV5-6, the J call TRBJ2-1, with 12 bases identical to TRBD2. Sequences were derived from unsorted PBMCs, sampled 1.8 years after starting antiretroviral therapy. The source of this sequence is a woman younger than 35 with HIV. The CDR3 region has the DNA TGTGCCAGCAGCTTGGAGGGACTAGCGGGCTACAATGAGCAGTTCTTC. Translated, it gives CASSLEGLAGYNEQFF.